These 3 T cell receptor beta chains were sequenced from one sample in a study of blood T cell repertoires in COVID-19. The table came from immunoSEQ multiplex PCR; TCRdb's copy has only in-frame clones and leaves some out. Here the sample spans more than 200,000 clones, under 85% being singletons. The sequenced material came from PBMCs or T cells enriched from blood (not recorded which). All receptors derive from a man between 60 and 75 years old who had recovered from COVID-19.

The chain recombines TRBV7-2 with TRBJ2-1; 9 nucleotides match TRBD1. In germline, CDR1 is SGHTA, CDR2 FQGNSA. This CDR3 region has 15 residues. The trim removed 3 bases at V and 3 bases at J, leaving 3 bases unmatched. The CDR3 region is CASSFTGGDYNEQFF. The CDR3 region has the DNA TGTGCCAGCAGCTTCACAGGGGGCGACTACAATGAGCAGTTCTTC.

This chain uses TRBV7-2 with TRBJ2-3; maybe TRBD2 (6 bases). The CDR3 is made up of 17 amino acids. Trimming shortened V by 4 bases and J by 0 bases, and 17 bases separated the two germline ends. Germline V gene data show CDR1 as SGHTA and CDR2 as FQGNSA. The CDR3 spells CASSSLGIAVSTDTQYF. DNA of the CDR3: TGTGCCAGCAGCTCCCTGGGGATAGCGGTTAGCACAGATACGCAGTATTTT.

V is TRBV4-3 and J is TRBJ2-7; 9 bases fit TRBD2. Germline trimming cut 0 bases from V and 0 bases from J; bases unmatched to any gene: 6. Germline CDR1 reads LGHNA; CDR2 reads YSLEER. This CDR3 region has 17 residues. CDR3 bases: TGCGCCAGCAGCCAAGATGTGGCGGGGGGGCGCTCCTACGAGCAGTACTTC. Translating it yields CASSQDVAGGRSYEQYF.